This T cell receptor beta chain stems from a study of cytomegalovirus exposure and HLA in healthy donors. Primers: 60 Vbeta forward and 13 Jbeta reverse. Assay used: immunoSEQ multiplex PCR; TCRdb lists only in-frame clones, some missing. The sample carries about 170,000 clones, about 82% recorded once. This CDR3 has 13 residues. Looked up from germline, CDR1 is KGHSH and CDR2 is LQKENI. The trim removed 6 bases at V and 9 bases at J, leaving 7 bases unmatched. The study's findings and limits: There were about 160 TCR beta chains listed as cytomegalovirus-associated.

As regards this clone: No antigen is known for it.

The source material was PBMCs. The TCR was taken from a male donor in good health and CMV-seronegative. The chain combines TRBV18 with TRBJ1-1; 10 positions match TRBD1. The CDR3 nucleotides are TGTGCCAGCTCGCCGGGACAGGGGTCGAAAGCTTTCTTT. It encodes CASSPGQGSKAFF.